This TCR beta chain was captured in a study of T cell responses to AZD1222 COVID-19 vaccine. General study findings and limits: Donors in the cohort were predominantly white British and more often female, and clonal diversity was possibly underestimated. Spike was spanned by vaccine-associated CD4 TCRs, with dominance at 160-218 and 743-854.

TCRdb keeps only in-frame clones here, not all; method: immunoSEQ multiplex PCR. This table holds about 190,000 clones, about 94% found once. On this clone itself: The antigen remains undetermined.

Material: peripheral blood, obtained on day 0 of AZD1222 vaccination. This clonotype was sampled from an adult in good health.

The CDR3 DNA reads as TGTGCCAGCAGCCCCCAGGCAGATACGCAGTATTTT. This sequence encodes CASSPQADTQYF. The rearrangement links TRBV6-2 or TRBV6-3 to TRBJ2-3; no firm D call. Germline lookup yields CDR1 MNHEY and CDR2 SVGEGT. The CDR3 loop spans 12 amino acids. Trimming pared 6 bases from V and 4 bases from J, leaving 8 bases between.